The 26 T cell receptor beta chains below all came from one sample that was sequenced in a study of blood T cell repertoires in COVID-19. This table comes from immunoSEQ multiplex PCR, and its TCRdb copy is limited to in-frame clones, with some not included. The table includes 300,000 to 350,000 clones, approximately 83% detected once. Specimen: PBMCs or T cells enriched from blood (not recorded which). The receptors shown here come from a man aged 25 to 40 who had recovered from COVID-19.

This clone has a single count. The chain carries TRBV3-1 (or the pseudogene TRBV3-2) and TRBJ1-3; a possible D gene is TRBD1 (6 bases). CDR3 size: 15 residues. V gave up 0 bases and J gave up 5 bases, with 11 bases separating them. Per germline, CDR1 LGHDT and CDR2 YNNKEL (reference sequence). The CDR3 region has the DNA TGTGCCAGCAGCCAAGAGGGACACCTTAGAAACACCATATATTTT. It translates to CASSQEGHLRNTIYF.

The chain recombines TRBV4-2 with TRBJ1-6; a weak D match, TRBD1 (6 bases). CDR1 LGHNA and CDR2 YNFKEQ come from the germline V gene. This CDR3 is 16 amino acids long. V was shortened by 0 bases and J by 2 bases, with 8 bases between the two germline ends. The CDR3 reads CASSQEHRAYNSPLHF. The CDR3 nucleotides are TGTGCCAGCAGCCAAGAGCACAGGGCCTATAATTCACCCCTCCACTTT.

V usage is TRBV11-2 and J usage is TRBJ1-1; D is unclear. Trimming cost V 1 base and J 0 bases, with 9 bases left between them. The CDR3 sequence is 15 residues long. Per the germline V gene, CDR1 is SGHAT and CDR2 is FQNNGV. The CDR3, as DNA: TGTGCCAGCAGCTTAGCAACAACCATGAACACTGAAGCTTTCTTT. Its protein product is CASSLATTMNTEAFF.

This chain connects TRBV6-5 to TRBJ1-3; 11 nucleotides line up with TRBD1. Germline CDR1 is MNHEY and CDR2 is SVGAGI. The CDR3 covers 15 residues. The V segment lost 0 bases and the J segment 9 bases; nucleotides outside the gene matches: 4. This chain's CDR3 is CASSYSVGTGGTIYF. The CDR3 DNA is TGTGCCAGCAGTTACTCGGTCGGGACAGGGGGCACCATATATTTT.

The V gene is TRBV5-5, the J gene TRBJ2-5, with a possible D match to TRBD2 (6 bases). V lost 0 bases and J lost 5, with 11 bases in between. Per germline, CDR1 SGHKS and CDR2 YYEKEE (reference sequence). The CDR3 consists of 14 residues. As DNA, the CDR3 is TGTGCCAGCAGCTTGGCCATTGGGGGGGAGACCCAGTACTTC. Encoded protein: CASSLAIGGETQYF.

V gene TRBV5-8 combines with J gene TRBJ1-1; D uncertain. In germline, CDR1 is SGHTS, CDR2 YDEGEE. This CDR3 has 11 residues. Between the trimmed V and J ends, which lost 4 bases and 5 bases, there was a span of 6 bases. CDR3 DNA sequence: TGTGCCAGCAGCCCCCGGACTGAAGCTTTCTTT. Encoded protein: CASSPRTEAFF.

This chain joins TRBV7-9 and TRBJ2-1; 10 nucleotides line up with TRBD1. Losses at the gene ends were 5 bases for V and 10 bases for J; bases not matched to a gene: 8. The CDR3 contains 14 residues. From germline, CDR1 is SEHNR and CDR2 FQNEAQ (reference sequence). The CDR3 loop reads CASSMTGGVREQFF. Written as DNA, the CDR3 is TGTGCCAGCAGCATGACAGGGGGCGTTCGCGAGCAGTTCTTC. The entire variable domain, with the rest obtained from reference TRBV7-9 and TRBJ2-1, is as follows: DTGVSQNPRHKITKRGQNVTFRCDPISEHNRLYWYRQTLGQGPEFLTYFQNEAQLEKSRLLSDRFSAERPKGSFSTLEIQRTEQGDSAMYLCASSMTGGVREQFFGPGTRLTVL.

The J gene is TRBJ1-2, the V gene TRBV6-6, with no clear D. Trimming stripped 7 bases from V and 2 bases from J, with 8 bases between. The germline V gene has CDR1 MNHNY and CDR2 SVGAGI (reference sequence). The CDR3 is made up of 12 amino acids. The CDR3 is CASNGINYGYTF. The CDR3 DNA reads as TGTGCCAGCAACGGGATCAACTATGGCTACACCTTC.

This clone appeared a single time. The gene calls are TRBV29-1 and TRBJ1-1; a possible D gene is TRBD1 (5 bases). CDR1 and CDR2 (germline): SQVTM, ANQGSEA. V shed 8 bases and J shed 0 bases, with 13 bases lying between them. The CDR3 is 13 amino acids. CDR3 region: CSHIPGMNTEAFF. The CDR3 bases are TGCAGCCACATCCCAGGGATGAACACTGAAGCTTTCTTT.

The rearrangement uses TRBV2 and TRBJ1-2; TRBD1 might be the D (6 bases). Trimming cost V 2 bases and J 2 bases, with 12 bases left between them. CDR1 and CDR2 (germline): SNHLY, FYNNEI. The CDR3 totals 15 residues. The CDR3 nucleotides read TGTGCCAGCAGTGAAAACAGGGCAGTGAACTATGGCTACACCTTC. Its protein is CASSENRAVNYGYTF. The variable domain in full, with the rest retrieved from reference TRBV2 and TRBJ1-2, is EPEVTQTPSHQVTQMGQEVILRCVPISNHLYFYWYRQILGQKVEFLVSFYNNEISEKSEIFDDQFSVERPDGSNFTLKIRSTKLEDSAMYFCASSENRAVNYGYTFGSGTRLTVV.

This chain's CDR3 is CASWDTLNTGELFF. In DNA, the CDR3 is TGTGCCAGTTGGGACACCTTGAACACCGGGGAGCTGTTTTTT. The chain uses TRBV19 and TRBJ2-2, with a possible D match to TRBD1 (6 bases). V was pared by 8 bases and J by 1 base, with 11 bases between. CDR1 LNHDA and CDR2 SQIVND come from the germline V gene (reference sequence). CDR3 size: 14 residues.

This chain uses TRBV9 with TRBJ2-7, with 12 bases fitting TRBD1. The CDR3 is 20 residues long. Germline CDR1 SGDLS, CDR2 YYNGEE. The trim removed 3 bases at V and 0 bases at J, leaving 16 bases unmatched. As DNA, the CDR3 is TGTGCCAGCAGCGCCCCCCTGGGGGGACAGGGGGCCTCAAGCTCCTACGAGCAGTACTTC. Its translation: CASSAPLGGQGASSSYEQYF.

This chain uses TRBV3-1 (or the pseudogene TRBV3-2) with TRBJ1-5; 7 nucleotides line up with TRBD1. Germline CDR1 reads LGHDT; CDR2 reads YNNKEL (reference sequence). The CDR3 length is 13 residues. V gave up 7 bases and J gave up 6 bases; unmatched junction bases: 6. The DNA of the CDR3 is TGTGCCAGCAAGGGGCAGGGGGGTCAGCCCCAGCATTTT. This sequence encodes CASKGQGGQPQHF.

In its sample, this clone was seen a few times. The gene calls are TRBV9 and TRBJ1-2; 10 bases line up with TRBD1. Per germline, CDR1 SGDLS and CDR2 YYNGEE. This CDR3 is 14 amino acids long. Trimming removed 3 bases from V and 3 bases from J; junction bases left unmatched: 2. The CDR3 here is CASSAGQGDYGYTF. The CDR3 nucleotides read TGTGCCAGCAGCGCCGGACAGGGGGACTATGGCTACACCTTC.

This clone has just one count. The chain joins TRBV7-2 to TRBJ1-1; maybe TRBD1 (6 bases). Germline V gene data show CDR1 as SGHTA and CDR2 as FQGNSA. Between the trimmed V and J ends, which lost 6 bases and 4 bases, there was a span of 15 bases. This CDR3 comprises 14 residues. The CDR3 DNA follows: TGTGCCAGCAGTCTAGGGGGTCCTGGCACTGAAGCTTTCTTT. It translates to CASSLGGPGTEAFF.

The chain joins TRBV11-2 to TRBJ2-7; 11 nucleotides match TRBD1. The CDR3 sequence is 17 residues long. The germline V gene encodes CDR1 SGHAT and CDR2 FQNNGV. Trimming took 5 bases from V and 7 from J; bases not matched to a gene: 16. CDR3 protein: CASSLGQGALSLREQYF. Here the CDR3 DNA reads TGTGCCAGCAGCCTCGGACAGGGGGCGCTTTCTCTGAGGGAGCAGTACTTC.

This clone appeared a few times. V gene TRBV19 combines with J gene TRBJ1-5; D uncertain. The CDR3 loop spans 14 amino acids. The V and J ends lost 3 bases and 4 bases respectively, with 10 bases between them. The V gene's germline CDR1 is LNHDA and CDR2 SQIVND (reference sequence). As DNA, the CDR3 is TGTGCCAGTAGTATTCGAAGCCTAAATCAGCCCCAGCATTTT. Its protein product is CASSIRSLNQPQHF. The whole variable domain, filled in from reference TRBV19 and TRBJ1-5, reads DGGITQSPKYLFRKEGQNVTLSCEQNLNHDAMYWYRQDPGQGLRLIYYSQIVNDFQKGDIAEGYSVSREKKESFPLTVTSAQKNPTAFYLCASSIRSLNQPQHFGDGTRLSIL.

CDR3 residues: CASTSLAPYEQYF. As DNA, the CDR3 is TGTGCCAGCACGTCCTTAGCGCCCTACGAGCAGTACTTC. V gene TRBV6-5 combines with J gene TRBJ2-7; weak D call: TRBD2 (5 bases). The germline V gene has CDR1 MNHEY and CDR2 SVGAGI. The CDR3 covers 13 residues. V was shortened by 7 bases and J by 2 bases, with 12 bases between the two germline ends.

The rearrangement links TRBV30 to TRBJ1-3; the match to TRBD1 covers 7 bases. Per the germline V gene, CDR1 is GTSNPN and CDR2 is SVGIG (reference sequence). This CDR3 contains 13 residues. V shed 4 bases, J shed 4 bases, and the junction held 4 bases outside the gene matches. CDR3 protein: CAWTPDRGNTIYF. CDR3 nucleotides: TGTGCCTGGACCCCGGACAGGGGAAACACCATATATTTT.

V and J are TRBV29-1 and TRBJ2-2, with 11 bases fitting TRBD2. Germline trimming cut 6 bases from V and 2 bases from J; bases unmatched to any gene: 11. The CDR3 is 17 residues long. Germline V lookup: CDR1 SQVTM, CDR2 ANQGSEA. The CDR3 protein is CSVAGASGGINTGELFF. The CDR3 DNA sequence: TGCAGCGTAGCAGGGGCTAGCGGGGGGATAAACACCGGGGAGCTGTTTTTT.

The chain carries TRBV25-1 and TRBJ2-1, with D maybe TRBD2 (7 bases). There are 16 residues in the CDR3. Germline V gene lookup returns CDR1 MGHDK and CDR2 SYGVNS. Trimming left V 4 bases short and J 2 bases short, with 15 bases between. The CDR3 region is CASSGPPGGPYNEQFF. CDR3 coding DNA: TGTGCCAGCAGTGGCCCCCCGGGGGGCCCCTACAATGAGCAGTTCTTC.

This chain joins TRBV7-3 and TRBJ2-1, with 11 nucleotides matching TRBD2. The junction had 5 bases not matched to a gene; V was cut back by 4 bases and J by 6 bases. Germline CDR1 is SGHTA and CDR2 is FQGTGA. The CDR3 consists of 15 residues. For the CDR3, the DNA is TGTGCCAGCAGCTATCTAGCGGGGGGACTCAATGAGCAGTTCTTC. This codes for CASSYLAGGLNEQFF. Supplemented by reference TRBV7-3 and TRBJ2-1, the full variable domain reads GAGVSQTPSNKVTEKGKYVELRCDPISGHTALYWYRQSLGQGPEFLIYFQGTGAADDSGLPNDRFFAVRPEGSVSTLKIQRTERGDSAVYLCASSYLAGGLNEQFFGPGTRLTVL.

CDR3 sequence (DNA): TGTGCCAGCAGTGACGGACTAGCGGGGGAGACCCAGTACTTC. Translation: CASSDGLAGETQYF. The chain carries TRBV9 and TRBJ2-5; the match to TRBD2 covers 12 bases. The CDR3 length is 14 residues. V trimming: 5 bases; J trimming: 5 bases; junction bases outside the gene matches: 4. Germline CDR1 is SGDLS and CDR2 is YYNGEE.

This chain connects TRBV5-4 to TRBJ2-1; TRBD1 is a possible D gene (6 bases). The germline gives CDR1 SGHNT, CDR2 YYREEE (reference sequence). V shed 0 bases and J shed 8 bases, with 9 bases lying between them. The length of the CDR3 is 13 residues. CDR3 bases: TGTGCCAGCAGCTTGGCAGGGGCCCATGAGCAGTTCTTC. It specifies CASSLAGAHEQFF.

This chain links TRBV29-1 with TRBJ1-5, with TRBD1 identical over 9 bases. J was trimmed by 3 bases and V by 6 bases; bases with no gene match: 6. CDR1 and CDR2 from the germline V gene are SQVTM and ANQGSEA. This CDR3 comprises 14 residues. Here the CDR3 DNA reads TGCAGCGTAGCGGACAGGGGATTCAATCAGCCCCAGCATTTT. It encodes CSVADRGFNQPQHF.

The J gene is TRBJ1-2, the V gene TRBV29-1; D is unresolved. Germline V gives CDR1 SQVTM, CDR2 ANQGSEA. This CDR3 spans 14 amino acids. The germline V and J ends were trimmed by 0 bases and 4 bases, with 12 bases remaining between them. The CDR3 DNA follows: TGCAGCGTTGAAGAATCAGGATCTATCTATGGCTACACCTTC. Encoded protein: CSVEESGSIYGYTF.